Listed here are 21 T cell receptor beta chains from one sample, sequenced in a study of shared clonotypes between healthy human individuals. Profiling relied on immunoSEQ multiplex PCR, and the TCRdb table lists in-frame clones only, not all of them. The table shows some 2,400,000 clones, with roughly 95% occurring only once. The sequenced sample was naive CD4+ T cells sorted from blood. As to subset: CD45RA+ positively selected. These receptors were taken from a man aged 18-30 years in good health.

The chain carries TRBV30 and TRBJ2-7; D gene unclear. This CDR3 is 12 amino acids long. Trimming pared 4 bases from V and 0 bases from J, leaving 7 bases between. Germline V CDR1 and CDR2: GTSNPN, SVGIG (reference sequence). In DNA form, the CDR3 reads TGTGCCTGGATGGGGTTCTCCTACGAGCAGTACTTC. This encodes CAWMGFSYEQYF.

The rearrangement uses TRBV6-6 and TRBJ1-1; D is ambiguous. Per germline, CDR1 MNHNY and CDR2 SVGAGI (reference sequence). V lost 6 bases, J lost 0 bases, and 14 bases lay in between. This CDR3 is built from 15 residues. As DNA, the CDR3 is TGTGCCAGCAGACCGAAAACAGCCCTGAACACTGAAGCTTTCTTT. Translation: CASRPKTALNTEAFF.

The chain combines TRBV9 with TRBJ2-1; unclear D gene. Germline V gene sequence: CDR1 SGDLS, CDR2 YYNGEE. The CDR3 runs to 14 residues. The V and J ends lost 4 bases and 10 bases respectively, with 18 bases between them. CDR3 sequence: CASSSDQQRPEQFF. The CDR3 DNA reads as TGTGCCAGCAGCTCTGACCAACAGCGACCCGAGCAGTTCTTC. The whole variable domain, remainder taken from reference TRBV9 and TRBJ2-1, is DSGVTQTPKHLITATGQRVTLRCSPRSGDLSVYWYQQSLDQGLQFLIQYYNGEERAKGNILERFSAQQFPDLHSELNLSSLELGDSALYFCASSSDQQRPEQFFGPGTRLTVL.

This clone was found once. The chain links TRBV19 to TRBJ1-6; TRBD1 matches at 7 bases. The CDR3 length is 16 residues. V shed 3 bases and J 6 bases; nucleotides not matched to a gene: 8. Germline V gene sequence: CDR1 LNHDA, CDR2 SQIVND (reference sequence). CDR3 in DNA: TGTGCCAGTAGTATGGTCGGGACAGTGATTAATTCACCCCTCCACTTT. Translated: CASSMVGTVINSPLHF.

Regarding this clone: Sequence at one end of the junction differs from germline and may be a read error. The CDR3 protein is CASSWGPEETQYF. In DNA form, the CDR3 reads TGTGCTAGCAGCTGGGGCCCCGAGGAGACCCAGTACTTC. V is TRBV7-7 and J is TRBJ2-5; possible D gene TRBD1, 5 bases. CDR3 length: 13 residues. The germline V gene has CDR1 SSHAT and CDR2 FNYEAQ (reference sequence).

The chain employs TRBV9 and TRBJ2-1; 10 nucleotides agree with TRBD1. This CDR3 is built from 16 residues. V was clipped by 3 bases and J by 3 bases; unmatched bases: 6. Germline V gene lookup returns CDR1 SGDLS and CDR2 YYNGEE. The CDR3 DNA reads TGTGCCAGCAGCGCCCGAGGGGACAGGGGCTACAATGAGCAGTTCTTC. Translation gives CASSARGDRGYNEQFF.

This chain uses TRBV5-1 with TRBJ2-7; TRBD1 matches 9 bases. V gave up 5 bases and J gave up 7 bases; unmatched junction bases: 13. The germline gives CDR1 SGHRS, CDR2 YFSETQ. The CDR3 covers 15 residues. The CDR3 coding sequence is TGCGCCAGCAGACCGAATCCGGGACAGGGAGGAGAGCAGTACTTC. The encoded protein is CASRPNPGQGGEQYF.

The V and J genes are TRBV5-6 and TRBJ2-3, with TRBD2 identical over 11 bases. V trimming: 4 bases; J trimming: 1 base; junction bases outside the gene matches: 5. The CDR3 is made up of 16 amino acids. In germline, CDR1 is SGHDT, CDR2 YYEEEE. The CDR3: CASSTRTSGRTDTQYF. The CDR3 DNA reads as TGTGCCAGCAGCACCAGGACTAGCGGGCGCACAGATACGCAGTATTTT.

V gene TRBV2 combines with J gene TRBJ1-6; 7 bases line up with TRBD1. The junction had 18 bases not matched to a gene; V was cut back by 7 bases and J by 15 bases. This CDR3 contains 15 residues. The germline V gene encodes CDR1 SNHLY and CDR2 FYNNEI. CDR3 coding DNA: TGTGCCAGCATTGGAGGGGGCTCCGATTTGGTTCACCTCCACTTT. Its translation is CASIGGGSDLVHLHF.

The V call is TRBV18, the J call TRBJ1-6, with a tentative D call TRBD1 (5 bases). This CDR3 has 14 amino acids. Germline V gives CDR1 KGHSH, CDR2 LQKENI. Trimming shortened V by 6 bases and J by 2 bases, and 8 bases separated the two germline ends. CDR3 in DNA: TGTGCCAGCTCTCAGGGAGCCTATAATTCACCCCTCCACTTT. This translates into CASSQGAYNSPLHF.

The V gene is TRBV2, the J gene TRBJ2-1; TRBD1 matches 10 bases. This CDR3 spans 13 amino acids. The junction had 1 base not matched to a gene; V was cut back by 7 bases and J by 4 bases. In germline, CDR1 is SNHLY, CDR2 FYNNEI. The CDR3 DNA is TGTGCCAGCAAGGACAGGGGGTACAATGAGCAGTTCTTC. It is translated as CASKDRGYNEQFF.

CDR3 bases: TGTGCCAGCAGCTCTCGGGGGGGCTGGTTCTTC. Protein sequence: CASSSRGGWFF. The V call is TRBV5-6, the J call TRBJ2-1, with TRBD2 matching over 8 bases. V dropped 3 bases and J dropped 15; count of bases not matched to a gene: 5. This CDR3 is 11 amino acids long. Germline V gives CDR1 SGHDT, CDR2 YYEEEE.

This clone appeared once. The V call is TRBV5-6, the J call TRBJ1-2, with 7 nucleotides matching TRBD1. Per the germline V gene, CDR1 is SGHDT and CDR2 is YYEEEE. The CDR3 consists of 15 residues. J lost 0 bases, V lost 4 bases, and 6 bases had no gene match. The CDR3 protein is CASSTWDRSNYGYTF. In DNA, the CDR3 is TGTGCCAGCAGCACCTGGGACAGATCTAACTATGGCTACACCTTC.

This chain joins TRBV18 and TRBJ1-2, with D unresolved. V was clipped by 0 bases and J by 4 bases, with 18 bases between them. The CDR3 runs 17 residues. Germline CDR1 is KGHSH and CDR2 is LQKENI. CDR3 sequence (DNA): TGTGCCAGCTCACCACCATCTAATAAGGGAGGATCCTATGGCTACACCTTC. Translation gives CASSPPSNKGGSYGYTF.

The gene calls are TRBV9 and TRBJ2-1; no clear D. The length of the CDR3 is 15 residues. Germline V gives CDR1 SGDLS, CDR2 YYNGEE. Trimming took off 3 bases at V and 5 bases at J, with 15 bases between the two ends. DNA for the CDR3: TGTGCCAGCAGCGAGTCAAGGGCCGCCCACAATGAGCAGTTCTTC. It encodes CASSESRAAHNEQFF.

Notes on this clone: The sample carries other DNA sequences with the same CDR3. The chain uses TRBV6-5 and TRBJ1-2, with D unclear. Trimming removed 3 bases at V and 4 bases at J, with 9 bases between. Germline CDR1 MNHEY, CDR2 SVGAGI. The CDR3 extends over 13 amino acids. CDR3 DNA sequence: TGTGCCAGCAGTTATAAGGGTAGCTATGGCTACACCTTC. Translated, it gives CASSYKGSYGYTF.

The V and J genes are TRBV27 and TRBJ1-4; TRBD1 is a possible D gene (5 bases). Germline values: CDR1 MNHEY, CDR2 SMNVEV (reference sequence). Trimming removed 6 bases from V and 8 bases from J, with 16 bases in between. This CDR3 is 14 amino acids long. Here the CDR3 reads CASRPGPGDEKLFF. The CDR3 DNA reads as TGTGCCAGCAGACCAGGGCCCGGGGACGAAAAACTGTTTTTT.

The chain carries TRBV2 and TRBJ2-5, with 7 bases matching TRBD2. The CDR3 covers 14 residues. The V segment lost 6 bases and the J segment 1 base; nucleotides outside the gene matches: 5. Germline CDR1 is SNHLY and CDR2 is FYNNEI. The DNA for the CDR3 is TGTGCCAGCAGCCCCTCGGGGGGCCAAGAGACCCAGTACTTC. Encoded protein: CASSPSGGQETQYF.

This clone was counted once. The V and J genes are TRBV7-9 and TRBJ1-4, with D unresolved. The CDR3 has 15 amino acids. Germline V gene lookup returns CDR1 SEHNR and CDR2 FQNEAQ (reference sequence). V lost 2 bases and J 8 bases, leaving 15 bases between the germline ends. DNA of the CDR3: TGTGCCAGCAGCTTAACCCGGGCAGGTGCCGAAAAACTGTTTTTT. Amino acid sequence: CASSLTRAGAEKLFF.

This sequence joins TRBV6-5 and TRBJ1-1, with a possible D match to TRBD1 (6 bases). The germline CDR1 and CDR2 sequences are MNHEY and SVGAGI. This CDR3 region has 13 residues. V was shortened by 4 bases and J by 3 bases, with 9 bases between the two germline ends. The chain's CDR3 is CASSLKGDTEAFF. The CDR3, as DNA: TGTGCCAGCAGTTTAAAGGGGGACACTGAAGCTTTCTTT.

This chain joins TRBV6-4 and TRBJ2-2; D uncertain. CDR3 length equals 13 residues. The V end lost 6 bases, the J end lost 1 base, and 6 bases lay between the germline ends. Germline V gives CDR1 MRHNA, CDR2 SNTAGT. CDR3 sequence (DNA): TGTGCCAGCAGCAAGGAGAACACCGGGGAGCTGTTTTTT. As protein: CASSKENTGELFF.